The rows below give T cell receptor beta chains drawn from one sample of a study of OX40 agonist ivuxolimab in advanced cancers. Assay used: immunoSEQ multiplex PCR; TCRdb lists only in-frame clones, some missing. The repertoire holds about 55,000 clones, with approximately 86% as singletons. Sequencing used CD4+ or CD8+ T cells sorted from blood, obtained in a trial of the OX40 agonist ivuxolimab. These receptors were collected from an adult with an advanced solid tumor such as melanoma, head and neck, liver or kidney cancer. Both conserved end residues are part of each CDR3. D genes are given only for firm matches. Where a row states a size, it is once, few, many or the class of an expanded clone; other rows omit it.

J,D,V,size,DNA,CDR3
TRBJ1-4,-,TRBV29-1,-,TGCAGCGTTGAAGACGAGGGGGAAGGGGGAGCGTATGAAAAACTGTTTTTT,CSVEDEGEGGAYEKLFF
TRBJ2-3,-,TRBV27,-,TGTGCCAGCAGTGGGTTCCAGAGCACAGATACGCAGTATTTT,CASSGFQSTDTQYF
TRBJ1-5,-,TRBV19,few,TGTGCCAGTAGTATCCGCAATCAGCCCCAGCATTTT,CASSIRNQPQHF
TRBJ2-7,-,TRBV5-1,few,TGCGCCAGCAGCCCGGAAGGGACCTACGAGCAGTACTTC,CASSPEGTYEQYF
TRBJ2-5,-,TRBV28,-,TGTGCCAGCAGCCTAGACGGGGGGCCGGGAGAGACCCAGTACTTC,CASSLDGGPGETQYF
TRBJ1-1,-,TRBV6-5,-,TGTGCCAGCATCCAGCCTCCTGAAGCTTTCTTT,CASIQPPEAFF
TRBJ2-5,TRBD1,TRBV6-5,-,TGTGCCAGCAGTTTGACAGGGGGCGTAGAGACCCAGTACTTC,CASSLTGGVETQYF
TRBJ1-1,-,TRBV6-6,-,TGTGCCAGCTATCCCGGGAGGGACACTGAAGCTTTCTTT,CASYPGRDTEAFF
TRBJ1-2,-,TRBV5-4,-,TGTGCCAGCAGCTCGGACGAGGACTATGGCTACACCTTC,CASSSDEDYGYTF
TRBJ2-7,TRBD2,TRBV27,-,TGTGCCAGCAGTGCAGCTAGCGGGAGCTCCTACGAGCAGTACTTC,CASSAASGSSYEQYF
TRBJ1-1,-,TRBV27,-,TGTGCCAGCAGTCCCACCCAGGAGGGGGTGGGGGCTTTCTTT,CASSPTQEGVGAFF
TRBJ1-1,-,TRBV25-1,once,TGTGCCAGCCGGGGTGGCACTGAAGCTTTCTTT,CASRGGTEAFF
TRBJ2-7,TRBD1,TRBV9,-,TGTGCCAGCAGCGCGAGGGACAGCGTCAACGAGCAGTACTTC,CASSARDSVNEQYF
TRBJ2-5,-,TRBV2,-,TGTGCCAGCACAGGGAGTGGGGGCTTCCAAGAGACCCAGTACTTC,CASTGSGGFQETQYF
TRBJ2-7,-,TRBV19,-,TGTGCCAGCTACAGCCCAAGCTCCTACGAGCAGTACTTC,CASYSPSSYEQYF
TRBJ1-2,-,TRBV6-5,-,TGTGCCAGCAGTACAGGGACTAACTATGGCTACACCTTC,CASSTGTNYGYTF
TRBJ2-7,TRBD1,TRBV28,-,TGTGCCAGCAGTTTATGGAGCTGGACCGGGACAGGGGGCGAGCAGTACTTC,CASSLWSWTGTGGEQYF
TRBJ1-3,-,TRBV4-1,-,TGCGCCAGCAGCCAACAGGGAACCTCTGGAAACACCATATATTTT,CASSQQGTSGNTIYF
TRBJ1-1,-,TRBV7-9,many,TGTGCCAGCAGCTTAAAGGGGGAAGGGGAAGCTTTCTTT,CASSLKGEGEAFF
TRBJ2-1,-,TRBV19,-,TGTGCCAGTAGTACCTTTGGGGGGCCCAACAATGAGCAGTTCTTC,CASSTFGGPNNEQFF
TRBJ1-1,-,TRBV7-9,few,TGTGCCAGCAGCTCCTTCGTTACGAACACTGAAGCTTTCTTT,CASSSFVTNTEAFF
TRBJ2-7,-,TRBV7-9,-,TGTGCCAGCAGCTTACGGGTCTACGAGCAGTACTTC,CASSLRVYEQYF
TRBJ1-1,-,TRBV4-3,-,TGCGCCAGCAGCCAAGACATGGCAGGTAACACTGAAGCTTTCTTT,CASSQDMAGNTEAFF
TRBJ1-2,TRBD1,TRBV6-5,medium-sized,TGTGCCAGCAGCACGGGACAGGGGGCGGGTGGCTACACCTTC,CASSTGQGAGGYTF
TRBJ1-2,TRBD1,TRBV7-8,-,TGTGCCAGCAGCTACGACAGGGTCTATGGCTACACCTTC,CASSYDRVYGYTF
TRBJ2-7,-,TRBV15,-,TGTGCCACCAGCAGGCTAGAAACAGCTTCCTACGAGCAGTACTTC,CATSRLETASYEQYF
TRBJ2-7,TRBD2,TRBV6-6,-,TGTGCCACCCGGGGGGGCCTTGGCACCTACGAGCAGTACTTC,CATRGGLGTYEQYF
TRBJ1-3,-,TRBV4-2,-,TGTGCCAGCAGCCAAGAAATCAGGGACACCCGAAACACCATATATTTT,CASSQEIRDTRNTIYF
TRBJ1-3,-,TRBV5-6,once,TGTGCCAGCAGCTTGTCCGGGTTCTCTGGAAACACCATATATTTT,CASSLSGFSGNTIYF
TRBJ2-3,-,TRBV7-9,-,TGTGCCAGCAGCGTCCGGGACACCCTGTGGTATTTT,CASSVRDTLWYF
TRBJ2-1,-,TRBV7-9,-,TGTGCCAGCAGTCGGGCTGATGAGCAGTTCTTC,CASSRADEQFF
TRBJ1-3,TRBD1,TRBV19,-,TGTGCCAGCGCCCAGGGGGGTGAAAACACCATATATTTT,CASAQGGENTIYF
TRBJ2-3,-,TRBV11-3,-,TGTGCCAGCAGCTCGGGGTTCACAGATACGCAGTATTTT,CASSSGFTDTQYF
TRBJ1-4,-,TRBV6-6,-,TGTGCCAGCAGTAGCGGGATGGGGGCTAATGAAAAACTGTTTTTT,CASSSGMGANEKLFF
TRBJ1-2,TRBD1,TRBV5-5,-,TGTGCCAGCAGCTTGGACTTACAGGGGACGTTCTATGGCTACACCTTC,CASSLDLQGTFYGYTF
TRBJ2-7,TRBD1,TRBV13,-,TGTGCCAGCAGCCCCTCCGGGACAGGGAAATTCAGCTCCTACGAGCAGTACTTC,CASSPSGTGKFSSYEQYF
TRBJ1-1,-,TRBV15,-,TGTGCCACCAGCAGATTGCGGGGTTTTAACACTGAAGCTTTCTTT,CATSRLRGFNTEAFF
TRBJ1-1,-,TRBV5-6,-,TGTGCCAGCAGCTTGGAGGGCTTTCGGGGCACTGAAGCTTTCTTT,CASSLEGFRGTEAFF
TRBJ1-5,-,TRBV7-6,-,TGTGCCAGCAGCTTGGTCAACGGCAGGGGATCCGGCAATCAGCCCCAGCATTTT,CASSLVNGRGSGNQPQHF
TRBJ2-7,-,TRBV19,few,TGTGCCAGTAGTCTCCGCGGGACCTCCGAGGGGCAGTACTTC,CASSLRGTSEGQYF
TRBJ2-1,TRBD2,TRBV28,few,TGTGCCAGCAGTCCCTCCCGACTAGCGGGGTACAATGAGCAGTTCTTC,CASSPSRLAGYNEQFF
TRBJ1-2,-,TRBV6-5,-,TGTGCCAGCAGTTACGGTAACTATGGCTACACCTTC,CASSYGNYGYTF
TRBJ2-7,-,TRBV7-9,once,TGTGCCAGCAGCTTGGATGGGGGCTCCTACGAGCAGTACTTC,CASSLDGGSYEQYF
TRBJ1-1,-,TRBV4-1,-,TGCGCCAGCAGCCAAGATCAGGAGGGTTTCCCTGAAGCTTTCTTT,CASSQDQEGFPEAFF
TRBJ1-2,-,TRBV9,-,TGTGCCAGCAGCGAAACAGGGCTCGGCTACACCTTC,CASSETGLGYTF
TRBJ2-7,-,TRBV27,once,TGTGCCAGCACCTCCAGGGGCCACGAGCAGTACTTC,CASTSRGHEQYF
TRBJ1-5,-,TRBV19,-,TGTGCCAGTAGTGATTACAGGGTTTCCAATCAGGCCCAGCATTTT,CASSDYRVSNQAQHF
TRBJ2-2,TRBD1,TRBV9,-,TGTGCCAGCAGCGTAGTAGTAGGCCCAGGGGGCGGTTGGACCGGGGAGCTGTTTTTT,CASSVVVGPGGGWTGELFF
TRBJ1-5,TRBD1,TRBV4-3,-,TGCGCCAGCAGCCAAGATTGGGGACAGTATCAGCCCCAGCATTTT,CASSQDWGQYQPQHF
TRBJ1-2,-,TRBV20-1,once,TGCAGTGCCCGCCCCACCTATGGCTACACCTTC,CSARPTYGYTF